This TCR beta chain stems from a study of blood T cell repertoires in COVID-19. Original analysis: Reference gene primer amplification gave estimated nucleated cell counts. The assay was immunoSEQ multiplex PCR, and TCRdb's table has in-frame clones only and misses some. V and J calls and clone size are those listed in that table; D and trimming were worked out from the DNA. This table holds 250,000 to 300,000 clones, approximately 82% found once. Germline lookup yields CDR1 LGHDT and CDR2 YNNKEL (reference sequence). The CDR3 contains 14 residues. V lost 3 bases to trimming and J lost 5 bases; unmatched junction nucleotides: 6.

The rearrangement joins TRBV3-1 (or the pseudogene TRBV3-2) to TRBJ1-2, with 7 bases lining up with TRBD1. Sample: peripheral blood. The receptor was isolated from an elderly man with acute or convalescent COVID-19. CDR3 region: CASSQTGQAYGYTF. The CDR3 DNA sequence: TGTGCCAGCAGCCAGACCGGACAGGCATATGGCTACACCTTC.